The 4 T cell receptor beta chains listed next were all sequenced from one sample in a study of early T cells in non-severe SARS-CoV-2 infection. One entry per CDR3 protein results from TCRdb running MiXCR on the 5' RACE reads. The data hold 55,000 to 65,000 distinct CDR3 sequences, with around 12% observed a single time. Sequencing was performed on whole blood, taken at baseline. These receptors all stem from an adult who was a healthcare worker with PCR-confirmed SARS-CoV-2 infection or an uninfected control (not recorded which).

Ten or more counts support this clonotype. This chain connects TRBV28 to TRBJ1-5; D is ambiguous. V lost 6 bases and J 2 bases, leaving 11 bases between the germline ends. The CDR3 is 14 amino acids. The germline gives CDR1 MDHEN, CDR2 SYDVKM. The CDR3 nucleotides read TGTGCCAGCAGCCCAACCATGGGCAATCAGCCCCAGCATTTT. It codes for CASSPTMGNQPQHF.

This clonotype was recorded a few times. V gene TRBV28 combines with J gene TRBJ2-1, with D unclear. Trimming took 2 bases from V and 4 from J, leaving 6 bases between them. This CDR3 is built from 13 residues. Per the germline V gene, CDR1 is MDHEN and CDR2 is SYDVKM. CDR3 DNA: TGTGCCAGCAGTTTAACAGCTTACAATGAGCAGTTCTTC. Translation gives CASSLTAYNEQFF.

V gene TRBV12-3 or TRBV12-4 combines with J gene TRBJ2-7; TRBD1 matches 9 bases. CDR3 length equals 15 residues. Trimming took 3 bases from V and 9 from J; bases not matched to a gene: 12. CDR3 DNA sequence: TGTGCCAGCAGTTTGGTATACAGGGGGCGAGCACGGCAGTACTTC. Its translation is CASSLVYRGRARQYF.

Here the CDR3 reads CSARTGDSYEQYF. The DNA of the CDR3 is TGCAGCGCCCGGACAGGGGACTCCTACGAGCAGTACTTC. This sequence joins TRBV29-1 and TRBJ2-7; 9 bases are a match to TRBD1. The CDR3 has 13 residues. V was clipped by 7 bases and J by 0 bases; unmatched bases: 4. Germline CDR1 and CDR2: SQVTM and ANQGSEA.